The 8 T cell receptor beta chains in this list originate from one sample, sequenced in a study of cytomegalovirus exposure and HLA in healthy donors. PCR involved 60 Vbeta and 13 Jbeta primers. Some clones are missing from TCRdb's copy, which holds only in-frame ones; the method was immunoSEQ multiplex PCR. The sample contains 80,000 to 100,000 clones, roughly 81% of which appear only once. What was sequenced was PBMCs. The receptors stem from a man between 40 and 49 years old in good health and CMV-seronegative.

The chain couples TRBV5-6 to TRBJ1-6; 7 positions match TRBD1. V lost 4 bases, J lost 10 bases, and 2 bases stayed unmatched. The germline V gene has CDR1 SGHDT and CDR2 YYEEEE. The CDR3 length is 12 residues. DNA of the CDR3: TGTGCCAGCAGCAGAGGGGGCTCACCCCTCCACTTT. It yields the protein CASSRGGSPLHF.

The chain uses TRBV5-6 and TRBJ2-7; D gene uncertain. The CDR3 has 11 residues. V dropped 4 bases and J dropped 2 bases, with 4 bases sitting between them. Germline-derived CDR1 and CDR2 are SGHDT and YYEEEE. The CDR3 spells CASSEAYEQYF. CDR3 DNA: TGTGCCAGCAGCGAGGCCTACGAGCAGTACTTC. Full variable domain (missing parts from reference TRBV5-6 and TRBJ2-7): DAGVTQSPTHLIKTRGQQVTLRCSPKSGHDTVSWYQQALGQGPQFIFQYYEEEERQRGNFPDRFSGHQFPNYSSELNVNALLLGDSALYLCASSEAYEQYFGPGTRLTVT.

This clone was counted a few times. The chain joins TRBV5-1 to TRBJ2-5, with D tentatively TRBD2 (5 bases). Germline V CDR1 and CDR2: SGHRS, YFSETQ. V lost 6 bases to trimming and J lost 11 bases, with 23 bases between them. This CDR3 is 14 amino acids long. The CDR3 DNA reads as TGCGCCAGCACGGGAACAGCGAAAGGGAGAGTGCAGTACTTC. Its translation is CASTGTAKGRVQYF.

The gene calls are TRBV21-1 and TRBJ2-4; TRBD1 is the table's D call, not checked against the DNA. TRBV21-1 is marked as a pseudogene. The CDR3 runs 20 residues. CDR3 region: CASSKGWIRGLYGAKNIQYF. CDR3 bases: TGTGCCAGCAGCAAGGGGTGGATTAGGGGGCTCTACGGTGCCAAAAACATTCAGTACTTC.

The chain has TRBV27 and TRBJ1-1; 7 bases match TRBD1. CDR3 length equals 16 residues. Germline assignment: CDR1 MNHEY and CDR2 SMNVEV (reference sequence). The trim removed 0 bases at V and 1 base at J, leaving 5 bases unmatched. CDR3 protein: CASSLSAGQRNTEAFF. The DNA of the CDR3 is TGTGCCAGCAGTTTATCGGCGGGACAGCGGAACACTGAAGCTTTCTTT.

The gene calls are TRBV27 and TRBJ2-3, with D possibly being TRBD1 (5 bases). The V and J ends lost 4 bases and 6 bases respectively, with 14 bases between them. The CDR3 extends over 14 amino acids. Germline assignment: CDR1 MNHEY and CDR2 SMNVEV (reference sequence). CDR3 region: CASSWGGMVDTQYF. As DNA, the CDR3 is TGTGCCAGCAGTTGGGGCGGAATGGTCGATACGCAGTATTTT.

The chain has TRBV11-1 and TRBJ2-3; 9 nucleotides align to TRBD1. Looked up from germline, CDR1 is SGHAT and CDR2 is FQDESV (reference sequence). Trimming removed 5 bases from V and 11 bases from J; junction bases left unmatched: 11. The length of the CDR3 is 14 residues. As DNA, the CDR3 is TGTGCCAGCAGCGCCGGGGACAGGGAAGTGGGGCAGTATTTT. Protein sequence: CASSAGDREVGQYF.

The chain employs TRBV30 and TRBJ2-1; TRBD1 might be the D (6 bases). Trimming took off 2 bases at V and 9 bases at J, with 11 bases between the two ends. The CDR3 contains 12 residues. Germline CDR1 is GTSNPN and CDR2 is SVGIG (reference sequence). The CDR3 reads CAWSPTGIEQFF. The CDR3 nucleotides are TGTGCCTGGAGTCCAACAGGGATTGAGCAGTTCTTC. The complete variable domain, with remaining parts taken from reference TRBV30 and TRBJ2-1, reads SQTIHQWPATLVQPVGSPLSLECTVEGTSNPNLYWYRQAAGRGLQLLFYSVGIGQISSEVPQNLSASRPQDRQFILSSKKLLLSDSGFYLCAWSPTGIEQFFGPGTRLTVL.